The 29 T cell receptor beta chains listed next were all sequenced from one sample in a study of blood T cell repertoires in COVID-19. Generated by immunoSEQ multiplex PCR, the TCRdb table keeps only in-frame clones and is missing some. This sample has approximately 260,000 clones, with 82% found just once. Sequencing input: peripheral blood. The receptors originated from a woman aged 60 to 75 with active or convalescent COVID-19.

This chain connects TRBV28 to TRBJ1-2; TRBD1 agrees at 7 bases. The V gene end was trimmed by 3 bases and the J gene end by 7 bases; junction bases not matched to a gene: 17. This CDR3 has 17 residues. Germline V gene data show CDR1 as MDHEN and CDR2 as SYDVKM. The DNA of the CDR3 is TGTGCCAGCAGTTTGGTCCTCCAGGGGGGCGCAAGGGGTGGCTACACCTTC. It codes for CASSLVLQGGARGGYTF.

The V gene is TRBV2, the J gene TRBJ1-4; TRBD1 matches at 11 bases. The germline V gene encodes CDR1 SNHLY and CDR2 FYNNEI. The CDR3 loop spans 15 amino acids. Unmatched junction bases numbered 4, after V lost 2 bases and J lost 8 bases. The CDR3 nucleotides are TGTGCCAGCAGTGAACGGACAGGGGGCGACGAAAAACTGTTTTTT. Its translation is CASSERTGGDEKLFF.

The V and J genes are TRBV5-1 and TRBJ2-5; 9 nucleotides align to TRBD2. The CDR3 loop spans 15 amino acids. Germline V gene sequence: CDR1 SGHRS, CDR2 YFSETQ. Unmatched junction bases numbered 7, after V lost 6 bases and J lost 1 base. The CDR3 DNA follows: TGCGCCAGCATTCAAAGCGGGGGGCCCCAAGAGACCCAGTACTTC. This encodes CASIQSGGPQETQYF. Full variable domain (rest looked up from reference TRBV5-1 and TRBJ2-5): KAGVTQTPRYLIKTRGQQVTLSCSPISGHRSVSWYQQTPGQGLQFLFEYFSETQRNKGNFPGRFSGRQFSNSRSEMNVSTLELGDSALYLCASIQSGGPQETQYFGPGTRLLVL.

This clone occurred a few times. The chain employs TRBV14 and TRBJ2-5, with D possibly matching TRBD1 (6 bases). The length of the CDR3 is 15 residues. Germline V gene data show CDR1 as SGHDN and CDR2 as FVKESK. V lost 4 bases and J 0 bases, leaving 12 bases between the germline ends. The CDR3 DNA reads TGTGCCAGCAGCCCAGGGGCCGGGTACCAAGAGACCCAGTACTTC. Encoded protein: CASSPGAGYQETQYF.

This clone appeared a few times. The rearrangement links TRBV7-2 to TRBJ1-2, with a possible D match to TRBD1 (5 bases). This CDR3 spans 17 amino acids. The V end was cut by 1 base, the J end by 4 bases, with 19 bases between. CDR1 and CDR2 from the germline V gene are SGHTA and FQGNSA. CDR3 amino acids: CASSLGGGAPGGYGYTF. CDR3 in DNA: TGTGCCAGCAGCTTAGGTGGCGGGGCCCCGGGGGGCTATGGCTACACCTTC.

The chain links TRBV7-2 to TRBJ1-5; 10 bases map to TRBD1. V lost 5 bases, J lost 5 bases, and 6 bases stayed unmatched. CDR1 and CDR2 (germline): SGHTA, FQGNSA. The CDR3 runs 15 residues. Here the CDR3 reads CASSPGQGIYQPQHF. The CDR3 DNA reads TGTGCCAGCAGCCCGGGACAGGGGATATATCAGCCCCAGCATTTT.

The CDR3 loop reads CASSWDRQETQYF. CDR3 coding DNA: TGTGCCAGCAGCTGGGACAGACAAGAGACCCAGTACTTC. The chain joins TRBV5-4 to TRBJ2-5, with 7 bases lining up with TRBD1. There are 13 residues in the CDR3. V lost 3 bases to trimming and J lost 2 bases; unmatched junction nucleotides: 1. Germline V lookup: CDR1 SGHNT, CDR2 YYREEE (reference sequence).

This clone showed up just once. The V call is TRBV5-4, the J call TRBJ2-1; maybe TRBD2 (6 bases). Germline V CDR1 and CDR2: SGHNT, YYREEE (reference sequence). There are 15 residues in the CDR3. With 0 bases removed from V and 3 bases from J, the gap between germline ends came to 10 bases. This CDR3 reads CASSLDGGDYNEQFF. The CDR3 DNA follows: TGTGCCAGCAGCTTGGACGGGGGAGACTACAATGAGCAGTTCTTC.

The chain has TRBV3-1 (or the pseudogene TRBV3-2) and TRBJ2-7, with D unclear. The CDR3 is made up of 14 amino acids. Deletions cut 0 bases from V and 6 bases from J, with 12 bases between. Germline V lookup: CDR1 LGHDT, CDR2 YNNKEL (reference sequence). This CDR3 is CASSQDQVVGEQYF. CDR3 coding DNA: TGTGCCAGCAGCCAAGATCAGGTAGTGGGCGAGCAGTACTTC.

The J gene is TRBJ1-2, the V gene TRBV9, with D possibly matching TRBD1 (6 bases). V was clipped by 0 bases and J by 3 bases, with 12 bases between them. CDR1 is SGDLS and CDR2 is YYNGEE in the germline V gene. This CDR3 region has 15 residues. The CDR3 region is CASSVAGRGDYGYTF. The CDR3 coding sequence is TGTGCCAGCAGCGTAGCAGGCAGGGGCGACTATGGCTACACCTTC. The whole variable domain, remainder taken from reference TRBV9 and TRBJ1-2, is DSGVTQTPKHLITATGQRVTLRCSPRSGDLSVYWYQQSLDQGLQFLIQYYNGEERAKGNILERFSAQQFPDLHSELNLSSLELGDSALYFCASSVAGRGDYGYTFGSGTRLTVV.

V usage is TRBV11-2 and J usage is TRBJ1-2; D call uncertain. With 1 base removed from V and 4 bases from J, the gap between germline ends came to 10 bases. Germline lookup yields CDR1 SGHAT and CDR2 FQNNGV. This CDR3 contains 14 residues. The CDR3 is CASSLGAGGYGYTF. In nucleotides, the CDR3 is TGTGCCAGCAGCTTAGGGGCGGGCGGCTATGGCTACACCTTC.

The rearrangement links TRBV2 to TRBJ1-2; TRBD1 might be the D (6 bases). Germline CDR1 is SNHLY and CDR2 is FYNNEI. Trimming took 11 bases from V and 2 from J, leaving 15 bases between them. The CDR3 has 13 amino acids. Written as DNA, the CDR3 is TGTGCCGGCCGGGCAGGGGCCAACTATGGCTACACCTTC. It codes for CAGRAGANYGYTF.

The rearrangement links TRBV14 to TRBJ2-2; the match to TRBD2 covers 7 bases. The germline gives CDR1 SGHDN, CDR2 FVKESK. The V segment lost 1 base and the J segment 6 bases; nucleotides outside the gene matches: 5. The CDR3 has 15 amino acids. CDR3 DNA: TGTGCCAGCAGCCAAGTGGTCGGGGGGTCCGGGGAGCTGTTTTTT. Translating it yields CASSQVVGGSGELFF.

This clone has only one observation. CDR3 in amino acids: CASRARRGANTEAFF. CDR3 DNA: TGTGCCAGTCGGGCGAGGAGGGGCGCAAACACTGAAGCTTTCTTT. The chain carries TRBV19 and TRBJ1-1; D perhaps matches TRBD1 (5 bases). The CDR3 contains 15 residues. Per the germline V gene, CDR1 is LNHDA and CDR2 is SQIVND (reference sequence). V lost 8 bases and J lost 2, with 18 bases in between.

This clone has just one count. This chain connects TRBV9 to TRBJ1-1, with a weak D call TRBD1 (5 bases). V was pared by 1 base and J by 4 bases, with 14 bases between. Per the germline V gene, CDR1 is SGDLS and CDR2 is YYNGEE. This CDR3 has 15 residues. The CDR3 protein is CASSVPRGVGTEAFF. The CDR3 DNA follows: TGTGCCAGCAGCGTACCCCGGGGGGTGGGCACTGAAGCTTTCTTT.

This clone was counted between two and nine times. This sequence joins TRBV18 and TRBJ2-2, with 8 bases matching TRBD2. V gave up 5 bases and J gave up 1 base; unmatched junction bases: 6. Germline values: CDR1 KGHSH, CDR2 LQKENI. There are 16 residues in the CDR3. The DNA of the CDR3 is TGTGCCAGCTCATCCAGCGGGGGCCTGAACACCGGGGAGCTGTTTTTT. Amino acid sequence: CASSSSGGLNTGELFF.

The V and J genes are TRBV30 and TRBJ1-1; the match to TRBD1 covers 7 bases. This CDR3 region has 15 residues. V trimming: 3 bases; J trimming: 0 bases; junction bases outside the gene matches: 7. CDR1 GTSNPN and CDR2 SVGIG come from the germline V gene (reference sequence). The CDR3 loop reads CAWRRGTAMNTEAFF. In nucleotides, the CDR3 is TGTGCCTGGAGAAGGGGGACAGCTATGAACACTGAAGCTTTCTTT.

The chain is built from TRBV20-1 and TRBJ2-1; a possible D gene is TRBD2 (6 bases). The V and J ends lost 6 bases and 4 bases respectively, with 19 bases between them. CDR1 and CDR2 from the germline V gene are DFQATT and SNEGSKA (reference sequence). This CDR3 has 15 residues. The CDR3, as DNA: TGCAGTGCGAGTGGTGCGGGGAAGTGGTACAATGAGCAGTTCTTC. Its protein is CSASGAGKWYNEQFF.

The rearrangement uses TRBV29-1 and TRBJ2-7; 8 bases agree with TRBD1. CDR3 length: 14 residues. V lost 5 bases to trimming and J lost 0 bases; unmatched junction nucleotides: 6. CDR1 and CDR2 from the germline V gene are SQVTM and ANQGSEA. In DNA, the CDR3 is TGCAGCGTTCCAAGGACAGGGAGCTCCTACGAGCAGTACTTC. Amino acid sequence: CSVPRTGSSYEQYF.

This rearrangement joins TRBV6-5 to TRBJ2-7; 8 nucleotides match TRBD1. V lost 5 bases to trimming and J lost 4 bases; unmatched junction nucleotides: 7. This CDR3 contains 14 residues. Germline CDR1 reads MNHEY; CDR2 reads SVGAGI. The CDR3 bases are TGTGCCAGCAGTCCCCGGACAGGGACTTACGAGCAGTACTTC. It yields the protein CASSPRTGTYEQYF.

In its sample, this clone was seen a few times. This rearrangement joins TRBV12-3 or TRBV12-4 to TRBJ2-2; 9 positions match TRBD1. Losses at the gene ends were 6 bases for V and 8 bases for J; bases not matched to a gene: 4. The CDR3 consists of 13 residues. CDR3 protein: CASRGQGRGELFF. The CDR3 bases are TGTGCCAGCAGGGGACAGGGAAGAGGGGAGCTGTTTTTT.

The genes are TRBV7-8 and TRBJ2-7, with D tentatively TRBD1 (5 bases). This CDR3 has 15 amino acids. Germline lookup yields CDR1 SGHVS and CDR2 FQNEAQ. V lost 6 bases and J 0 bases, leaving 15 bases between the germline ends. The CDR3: CASSPSRTNSYEQYF. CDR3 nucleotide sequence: TGTGCCAGCAGTCCCAGTCGGACAAACTCCTACGAGCAGTACTTC. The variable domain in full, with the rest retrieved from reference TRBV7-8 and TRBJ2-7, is GAGVSQSPRYKVAKRGQDVALRCDPISGHVSLFWYQQALGQGPEFLTYFQNEAQLDKSGLPSDRFFAERPEGSVSTLKIQRTQQEDSAVYLCASSPSRTNSYEQYFGPGTRLTVT.

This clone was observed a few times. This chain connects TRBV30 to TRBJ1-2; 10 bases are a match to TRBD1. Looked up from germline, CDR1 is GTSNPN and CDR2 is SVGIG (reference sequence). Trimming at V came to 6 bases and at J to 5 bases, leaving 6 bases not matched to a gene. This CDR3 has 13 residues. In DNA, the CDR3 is TGTGCCTGCCCCGGACAGGGGGTTTATGGCTACACCTTC. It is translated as CACPGQGVYGYTF.

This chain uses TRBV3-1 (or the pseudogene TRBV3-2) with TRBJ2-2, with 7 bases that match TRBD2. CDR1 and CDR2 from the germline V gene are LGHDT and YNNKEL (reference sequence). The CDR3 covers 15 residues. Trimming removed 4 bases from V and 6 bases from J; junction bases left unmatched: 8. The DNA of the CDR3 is TGTGCCAGCAGCCCGATTCTAGGGAGGGCCGGGGAGCTGTTTTTT. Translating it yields CASSPILGRAGELFF.

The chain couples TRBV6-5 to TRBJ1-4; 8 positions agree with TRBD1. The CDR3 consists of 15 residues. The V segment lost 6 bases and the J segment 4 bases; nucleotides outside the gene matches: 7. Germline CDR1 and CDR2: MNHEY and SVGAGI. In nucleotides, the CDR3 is TGTGCCAGCAGACAGCAACAGGGGGTTAATGAAAAACTGTTTTTT. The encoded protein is CASRQQQGVNEKLFF.

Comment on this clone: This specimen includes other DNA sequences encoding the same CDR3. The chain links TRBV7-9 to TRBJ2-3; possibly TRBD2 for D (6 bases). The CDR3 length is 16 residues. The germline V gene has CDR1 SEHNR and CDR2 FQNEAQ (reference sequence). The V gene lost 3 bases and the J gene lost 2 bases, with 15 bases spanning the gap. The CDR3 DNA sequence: TGTGCCAGCAGCTTGGGGGGACCCCTCTCCACAGATACGCAGTATTTT. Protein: CASSLGGPLSTDTQYF.

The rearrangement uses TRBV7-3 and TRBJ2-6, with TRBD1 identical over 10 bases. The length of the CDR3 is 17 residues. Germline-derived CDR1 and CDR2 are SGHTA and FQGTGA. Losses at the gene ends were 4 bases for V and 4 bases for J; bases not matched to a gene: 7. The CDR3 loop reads CASSSPGQGPGANVLTF. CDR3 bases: TGTGCCAGCAGCTCACCGGGACAGGGGCCGGGGGCCAACGTCCTGACTTTC. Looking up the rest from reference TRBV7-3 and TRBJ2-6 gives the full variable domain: GAGVSQTPSNKVTEKGKYVELRCDPISGHTALYWYRQSLGQGPEFLIYFQGTGAADDSGLPNDRFFAVRPEGSVSTLKIQRTERGDSAVYLCASSSPGQGPGANVLTFGAGSRLTVL.

CDR3 nucleotides: TGTGCCAGCAGTTACGAGGCTAGCTTGCGTCAGACCCAGTACTTC. Its translation: CASSYEASLRQTQYF. The chain joins TRBV6-2 or TRBV6-3 to TRBJ2-5, with D perhaps matching TRBD2 (5 bases). CDR1 and CDR2 from the germline V gene are MNHEY and SVGEGT. Trimming removed 2 bases at V and 6 bases at J, with 16 bases between. The CDR3 is 15 amino acids.

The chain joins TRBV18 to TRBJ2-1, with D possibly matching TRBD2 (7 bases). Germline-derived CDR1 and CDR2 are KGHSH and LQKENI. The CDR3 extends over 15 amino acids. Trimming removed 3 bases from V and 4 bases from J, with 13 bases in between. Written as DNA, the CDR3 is TGTGCCAGCTCACCGAACAGGGAGGGATACAATGAGCAGTTCTTC. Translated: CASSPNREGYNEQFF.